This TCR beta chain comes out of a study of blood T cell repertoires in COVID-19. Study in general: In each case, the material was cDNA or gDNA derived from T cells, B-cell-depleted T cells, or PBMCs.

The authors' processing: By means of reference gene primer amplification, nucleated cell counts were estimated. Libraries were prepared by immunoSEQ multiplex PCR; TCRdb keeps only in-frame clonotypes and omits some of them. V, J and clone size reflect that table, while D and trimming were determined from the DNA. The sample includes around 280,000 clones, approximately 86% of them seen just once. Between the trimmed V and J ends, which lost 3 bases and 4 bases, there was a span of 14 bases. Germline V gene sequence: CDR1 SGHRS, CDR2 YFSETQ. The CDR3 runs to 15 residues. The source material was peripheral blood. The gene calls are TRBV5-1 and TRBJ1-3, with D perhaps matching TRBD1 (6 bases). This TCR was recovered from a woman aged 25 to 39 who had recovered from COVID-19. The CDR3 DNA reads as TGCGCCAGCAGCTCACGGCCAGGGGTCGGAAACACCATATATTTT. Its translation is CASSSRPGVGNTIYF. The variable domain in full, with the rest retrieved from reference TRBV5-1 and TRBJ1-3, is KAGVTQTPRYLIKTRGQQVTLSCSPISGHRSVSWYQQTPGQGLQFLFEYFSETQRNKGNFPGRFSGRQFSNSRSEMNVSTLELGDSALYLCASSSRPGVGNTIYFGEGSWLTVV.